The 9 T cell receptor beta chains listed next were all sequenced from one sample in a study of CD8+ T cells in alopecia areata. As for treatment: oral pan-JAK inhibitor, 5-10 mg twice daily. Following RNA extraction, reverse transcription yielded cDNA that acted as the sequencing template. TCRdb keeps only in-frame clones here, not all; method: immunoSEQ multiplex PCR. The sample includes about 190,000 clones, 50% to 60% of them seen just once. This sample comprised CD4+ T cells sorted from blood, obtained at week 4, from a patient treated with tofacitinib. The receptors were gathered from a human donor with alopecia areata.

This clone was counted a few times. The chain links TRBV9 to TRBJ2-7, with 8 positions matching TRBD2. The V and J ends lost 3 bases and 4 bases, in that order; junction bases with no gene match: 9. The CDR3 loop spans 15 amino acids. Germline assignment: CDR1 SGDLS and CDR2 YYNGEE. The chain's CDR3 is CASSALAGAKYEQYF. The DNA for the CDR3 is TGTGCCAGCAGCGCTCTAGCGGGCGCCAAGTACGAGCAGTACTTC.

The chain links TRBV19 to TRBJ2-7, with D perhaps assigned TRBD1 or TRBD2 (6 bases each). This CDR3 is 15 amino acids long. Trimming cost V 4 bases and J 0 bases, with 13 bases left between them. Germline-derived CDR1 and CDR2 are LNHDA and SQIVND (reference sequence). DNA of the CDR3: TGTGCCAGTAGTAAGGGGGGCAGGCCCTCCTACGAGCAGTACTTC. Protein product: CASSKGGRPSYEQYF. Full variable domain (outside the CDR3, taken from reference TRBV19 and TRBJ2-7): DGGITQSPKYLFRKEGQNVTLSCEQNLNHDAMYWYRQDPGQGLRLIYYSQIVNDFQKGDIAEGYSVSREKKESFPLTVTSAQKNPTAFYLCASSKGGRPSYEQYFGPGTRLTVT.

The genes are TRBV6-4 and TRBJ1-2; weak D call: TRBD1 (5 bases). CDR1 MRHNA and CDR2 SNTAGT come from the germline V gene. Trimming pared 6 bases from V and 4 bases from J, leaving 21 bases between. This CDR3 spans 16 amino acids. CDR3 region: CASRVIISGRFYGYTF. The CDR3 bases are TGTGCCAGCAGAGTTATAATCTCGGGACGGTTCTATGGCTACACCTTC.

The gene calls are TRBV4-1 and TRBJ1-1; D call uncertain. Looked up from germline, CDR1 is MGHRA and CDR2 is YSYEKL. V was cut by 0 bases and J by 0 bases, with 14 bases left in between. The CDR3 extends over 17 amino acids. CDR3 bases: TGCGCCAGCAGCCAAGATTGGGCCAGATTTATGAACACTGAAGCTTTCTTT. This codes for CASSQDWARFMNTEAFF.

This chain links TRBV18 with TRBJ1-2; unclear D gene. The CDR3 has 17 residues. V was trimmed by 3 bases and J by 0 bases, leaving 17 bases between them. Per germline, CDR1 KGHSH and CDR2 LQKENI. CDR3 sequence reads: CASSPSFYRDANYGYTF. The CDR3 DNA follows: TGTGCCAGCTCACCTTCCTTTTACAGAGACGCTAACTATGGCTACACCTTC.

V usage is TRBV11-2 and J usage is TRBJ2-5, with D possibly matching TRBD2 (5 bases). CDR3 length equals 14 residues. The germline V gene has CDR1 SGHAT and CDR2 FQNNGV. Between the trimmed V and J ends, which lost 2 bases and 5 bases, there was a span of 12 bases. The CDR3 sequence: CASSLFSRGETQYF. CDR3 nucleotide sequence: TGTGCCAGCAGCTTATTTTCTAGAGGGGAGACCCAGTACTTC. Drawing the rest from reference TRBV11-2 and TRBJ2-5, the complete variable domain is EAGVAQSPRYKIIEKRQSVAFWCNPISGHATLYWYQQILGQGPKLLIQFQNNGVVDDSQLPKDRFSAERLKGVDSTLKIQPAKLEDSAVYLCASSLFSRGETQYFGPGTRLLVL.

V and J are TRBV2 and TRBJ2-5; TRBD1 aligns across 9 bases. This CDR3 is built from 14 residues. Germline lookup yields CDR1 SNHLY and CDR2 FYNNEI. V gave up 11 bases and J gave up 6 bases; unmatched junction bases: 13. The CDR3 loop reads CAGKEGTGLKTQYF. The CDR3 DNA reads as TGTGCCGGGAAAGAAGGGACAGGGTTAAAGACCCAGTACTTC.

In its sample, this clone was seen a few times. This chain links TRBV10-3 with TRBJ2-5; maybe TRBD2 (6 bases). This CDR3 has 14 amino acids. CDR1 and CDR2 from the germline V gene are ENHRY and SYGVKD. V was pared by 2 bases and J by 1 base, with 8 bases between. CDR3 nucleotides: TGTGCCATCAGTGAGCTTAGCGGCCAAGAGACCCAGTACTTC. As protein: CAISELSGQETQYF.

The rearrangement joins TRBV2 to TRBJ1-2; D is undetermined. Germline assignment: CDR1 SNHLY and CDR2 FYNNEI. CDR3 length equals 13 residues. V lost 2 bases, J lost 4 bases, and 8 bases lay in between. The CDR3 DNA reads TGTGCCAGCAGTGAACACGTTAGCTATGGCTACACCTTC. Translated: CASSEHVSYGYTF.